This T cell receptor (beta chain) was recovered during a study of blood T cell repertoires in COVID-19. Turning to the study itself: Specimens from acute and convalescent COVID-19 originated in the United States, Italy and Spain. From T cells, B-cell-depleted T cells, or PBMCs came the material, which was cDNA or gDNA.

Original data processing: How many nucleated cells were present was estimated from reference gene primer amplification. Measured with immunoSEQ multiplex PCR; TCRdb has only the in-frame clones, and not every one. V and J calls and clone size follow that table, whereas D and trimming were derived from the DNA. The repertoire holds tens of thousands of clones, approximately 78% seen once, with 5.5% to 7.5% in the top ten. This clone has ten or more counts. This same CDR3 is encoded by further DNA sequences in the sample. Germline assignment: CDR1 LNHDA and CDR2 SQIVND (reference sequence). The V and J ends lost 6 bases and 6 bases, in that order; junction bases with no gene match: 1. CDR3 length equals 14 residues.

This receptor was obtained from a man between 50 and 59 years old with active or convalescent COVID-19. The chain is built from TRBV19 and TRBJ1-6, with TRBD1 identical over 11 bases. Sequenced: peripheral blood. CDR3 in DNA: TGTGCCAGTAGAGGGACAGGGGGTAATTCACCCCTCCACTTT. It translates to CASRGTGGNSPLHF.